This T cell receptor beta chain was identified during a study of blood T cells in healthy people across ages. A second PCR, run for roughly 7 to 12 cycles, used a sample-barcoded 5' primer plus a J-beta primer mix. TCRdb analysed the 5' RACE reads with MiXCR anew, one entry per CDR3 protein. Among about 780,000 distinct CDR3 sequences listed, around 50% were seen once. Germline V lookup: CDR1 SGHAT, CDR2 FQNNGV. V was pared by 5 bases and J by 11 bases, with 6 bases of the junction left unmatched. This CDR3 has 12 amino acids. The chain couples TRBV11-2 to TRBJ2-5; 9 bases fit TRBD1. Specimen: blood. The clonotype comes from a man aged 80 or over in good health. CDR3 amino acids: CASSADRGVQYF. The CDR3 DNA follows: TGTGCCAGCAGCGCGGACAGGGGAGTTCAGTACTTC.